This T cell receptor beta chain came from a study of cytomegalovirus exposure and HLA in healthy donors. General study points: With later analysis, a missense DCLRE1C variant became linked to TCR beta V- and J-gene trimming. The study flagged some 170 TCR beta chains as cytomegalovirus-associated.

As concerns this clone: The antigen remains undetermined.

PCR was performed using 60 Vbeta and 13 Jbeta primers. Only in-frame clones appear in the TCRdb table, and some are missing; sequencing was by immunoSEQ multiplex PCR. The sample carries over 40,000 clones, around 90% recorded once. The CDR3 spans 17 residues. CDR1 and CDR2 from the germline V gene are PRHDT and FYEKMQ (reference sequence). With 3 bases clipped from V and 4 bases from J, the junction kept 11 bases outside the gene matches. The rearrangement uses TRBV13 and TRBJ2-2; 7 nucleotides agree with TRBD1. Sequencing was carried out using PBMCs. The receptor comes from a woman between 40 and 55 years old in good health and CMV-seropositive. For the CDR3, the DNA is TGTGCCAGCAGCTTTGAAAGGGGGCAAGCTTTCACCGGGGAGCTGTTTTTT. Residues: CASSFERGQAFTGELFF.